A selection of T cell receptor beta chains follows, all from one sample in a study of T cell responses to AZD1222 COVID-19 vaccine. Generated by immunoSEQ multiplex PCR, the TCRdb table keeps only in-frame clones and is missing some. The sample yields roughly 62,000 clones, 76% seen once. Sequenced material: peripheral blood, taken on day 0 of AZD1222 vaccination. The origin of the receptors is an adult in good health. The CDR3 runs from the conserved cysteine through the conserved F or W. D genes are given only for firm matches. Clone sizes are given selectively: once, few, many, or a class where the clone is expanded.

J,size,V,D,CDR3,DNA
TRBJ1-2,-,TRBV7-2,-,CASSSLTSTGDGYTF,TGTGCCAGCAGCTCCTTAACCTCGACAGGCGATGGCTACACCTTC
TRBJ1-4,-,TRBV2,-,CASGLGGYEKLFF,TGTGCCAGCGGTCTGGGAGGTTACGAAAAACTGTTTTTT
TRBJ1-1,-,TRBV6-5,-,CASGYLNTEAFF,TGTGCCAGCGGGTACTTGAACACTGAAGCTTTCTTT
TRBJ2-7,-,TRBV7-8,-,CASSSLVLDDEQYF,TGTGCCAGCAGCTCACTAGTGTTGGACGACGAGCAGTACTTC
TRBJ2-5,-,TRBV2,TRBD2,CASSLAGDPQETQYF,TGTGCCAGCAGTCTAGCGGGGGACCCACAAGAGACCCAGTACTTC
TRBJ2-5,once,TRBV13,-,CASSSSLETQYF,TGTGCCAGCAGCTCCTCCCTGGAGACCCAGTACTTC
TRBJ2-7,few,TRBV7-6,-,CASSGYRSAYEQYF,TGTGCCAGCAGCGGTTACAGGAGCGCCTACGAGCAGTACTTC
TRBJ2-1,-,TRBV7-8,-,CASSLGGGAQGYNEQFF,TGTGCCAGCAGCTTAGGGGGCGGAGCTCAGGGGTACAATGAGCAGTTCTTC
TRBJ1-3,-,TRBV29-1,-,CSVEDRGRSSGNTIYF,TGCAGCGTTGAAGATCGAGGACGTTCCTCTGGAAACACCATATATTTT
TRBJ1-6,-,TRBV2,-,CASNIILGGPPLHF,TGTGCCAGCAATATTATTTTAGGGGGGCCACCCCTCCACTTT
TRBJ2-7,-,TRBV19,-,CASSFTGGQGEQYF,TGTGCCAGTAGTTTTACAGGAGGCCAAGGCGAGCAGTACTTC
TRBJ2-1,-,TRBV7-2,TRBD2,CASSPSLAGGSNEQFF,TGTGCCAGCAGTCCTTCTCTAGCGGGGGGGTCGAATGAGCAGTTCTTC
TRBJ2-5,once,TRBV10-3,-,CAISDVAEGETQYF,TGTGCCATCAGTGATGTGGCAGAGGGAGAGACCCAGTACTTC
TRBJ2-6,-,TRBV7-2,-,CASSPGTHPGANVLTF,TGTGCCAGCAGCCCCGGGACCCACCCTGGGGCCAACGTCCTGACTTTC
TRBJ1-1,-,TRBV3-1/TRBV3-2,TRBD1,CASSPPDRGLFGTEAFF,TGTGCCAGCAGCCCCCCGGACAGGGGGCTTTTCGGCACTGAAGCTTTCTTT
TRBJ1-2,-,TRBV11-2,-,CASSLEPGVFYTF,TGTGCCAGCAGCTTAGAGCCAGGGGTCTTCTACACCTTC
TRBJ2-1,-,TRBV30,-,CAWSGARTSSYNEQFF,TGTGCCTGGAGTGGCGCTAGAACTAGCAGCTACAATGAGCAGTTCTTC
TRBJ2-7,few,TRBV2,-,CASKGRFYEQYF,TGTGCCAGCAAAGGACGATTCTACGAGCAGTACTTC
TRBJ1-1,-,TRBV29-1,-,CSVEGRGEAFF,TGCAGCGTTGAGGGTCGCGGTGAAGCTTTCTTT
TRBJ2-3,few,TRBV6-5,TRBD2,CASSYSRTSGDTQYF,TGTGCCAGCAGTTACTCGAGGACTAGCGGAGATACGCAGTATTTT
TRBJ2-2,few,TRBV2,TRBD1,CASSQDRGATGELFF,TGTGCCAGCAGTCAAGACAGGGGAGCAACCGGGGAGCTGTTTTTT
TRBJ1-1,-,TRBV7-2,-,CASSFLPGGTEAFF,TGTGCCAGCAGCTTTCTTCCCGGCGGCACTGAAGCTTTCTTT
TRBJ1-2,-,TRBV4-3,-,CASSQVVLGGYTF,TGCGCCAGCAGCCAAGTAGTCTTGGGTGGCTACACCTTC
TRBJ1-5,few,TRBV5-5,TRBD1,CASSLFASGGSNQPQHF,TGTGCCAGCAGCTTGTTCGCGTCAGGGGGCTCCAATCAGCCCCAGCATTTT
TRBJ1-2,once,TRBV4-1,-,CASSQEPGTFAPYGYTF,TGCGCCAGCAGCCAAGAACCGGGAACCTTCGCGCCATATGGCTACACCTTC
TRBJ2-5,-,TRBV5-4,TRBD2,CASSLELAGGETQYF,TGTGCCAGCAGCTTGGAACTAGCGGGGGGGGAGACCCAGTACTTC
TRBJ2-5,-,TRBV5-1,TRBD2,CASSFSSGGAEETQYF,TGCGCCAGCAGCTTCTCTAGCGGGGGGGCGGAAGAGACCCAGTACTTC
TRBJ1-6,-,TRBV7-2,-,CASGLGGRRSPLHF,TGTGCCAGCGGACTAGGGGGACGTCGGTCACCCCTCCACTTT
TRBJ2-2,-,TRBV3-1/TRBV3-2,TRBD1,CASSQDWTGATGELFF,TGTGCCAGCAGCCAAGATTGGACAGGGGCCACCGGGGAGCTGTTTTTT
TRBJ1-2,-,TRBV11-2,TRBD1,CAINQGVNYGYTF,TGTGCTATTAATCAGGGGGTTAACTATGGCTACACCTTC
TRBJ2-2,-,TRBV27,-,CASSMYTGELFF,TGTGCCAGCAGTATGTACACCGGGGAGCTGTTTTTT
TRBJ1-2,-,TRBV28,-,CASSPQGLGNYGYTF,TGTGCCAGCAGTCCACAGGGTTTAGGGAACTATGGCTACACCTTC
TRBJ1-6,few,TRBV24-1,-,CATSDIEPSYNSPLHF,TGTGCCACCAGCGATATTGAACCCTCCTATAATTCACCCCTCCACTTT
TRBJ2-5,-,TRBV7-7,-,CASSPQGGQETQYF,TGTGCCAGCAGCCCTCAGGGGGGTCAAGAGACCCAGTACTTC
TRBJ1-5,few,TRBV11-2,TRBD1,CASSLTGMGNQPQHF,TGTGCCAGCAGCTTGACAGGGATGGGCAATCAGCCCCAGCATTTT
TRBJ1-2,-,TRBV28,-,CASSLPGYGYTF,TGTGCCAGCAGTTTACCCGGCTATGGCTACACCTTC
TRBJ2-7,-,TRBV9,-,CASSSTDSDDEQYF,TGTGCCAGCAGCTCCACGGACTCAGACGACGAGCAGTACTTC
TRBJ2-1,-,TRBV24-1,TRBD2,CATSDTSGGLLDEQFF,TGTGCCACCAGTGACACTAGCGGGGGCCTCCTGGATGAGCAGTTCTTC
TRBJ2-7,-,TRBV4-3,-,CASSLLVSYEQYF,TGCGCCAGCAGCCTGTTGGTCAGCTACGAGCAGTACTTC
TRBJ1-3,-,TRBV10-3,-,CACTDSSGNTIYF,TGTGCCTGCACAGACAGCTCTGGAAACACCATATATTTT
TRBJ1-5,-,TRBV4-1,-,CASSQEWQGVQPQHF,TGCGCCAGCAGCCAAGAGTGGCAAGGGGTTCAGCCCCAGCATTTT